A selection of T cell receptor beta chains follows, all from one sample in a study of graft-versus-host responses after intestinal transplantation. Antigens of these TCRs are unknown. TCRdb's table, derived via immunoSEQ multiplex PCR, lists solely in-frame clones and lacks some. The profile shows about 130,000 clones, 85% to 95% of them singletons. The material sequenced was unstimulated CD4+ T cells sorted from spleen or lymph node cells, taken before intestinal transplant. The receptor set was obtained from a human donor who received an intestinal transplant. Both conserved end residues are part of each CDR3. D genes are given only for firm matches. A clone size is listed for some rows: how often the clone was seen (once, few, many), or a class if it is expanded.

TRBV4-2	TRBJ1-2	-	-	TGTGCCAGCAGCCAAGATCGACAGGATACCTATGGCTACACCTTC	CASSQDRQDTYGYTF
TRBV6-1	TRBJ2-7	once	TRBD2	TGTGCCAGCAGTGAAGCTTGGTTGGGGGGACTACGGTACGAGCAGTACTTC	CASSEAWLGGLRYEQYF
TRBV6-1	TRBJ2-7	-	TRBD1	TGTGCCAGCAGTGAAGTATTCTTTGTAGGGACAGGGGGAAGATACGAGCAGTACTTC	CASSEVFFVGTGGRYEQYF
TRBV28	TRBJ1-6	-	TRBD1	TGTGCCAGCAGAGACAGGGGCAATTCACCCCTCCACTTT	CASRDRGNSPLHF
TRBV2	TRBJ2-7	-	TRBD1	TGTGCCAGCAGCGTAAACAGGGGCGCCTACGAGCAGTACTTC	CASSVNRGAYEQYF
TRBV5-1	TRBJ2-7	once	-	TGCGCCAGCAGCTTGGGGGGCGGAACCTACGAGCAGTACTTC	CASSLGGGTYEQYF
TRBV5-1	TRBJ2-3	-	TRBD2	TGCGCCAGCAGAGGACTAGCGGGAGTTGGCACAGATACGCAGTATTTT	CASRGLAGVGTDTQYF
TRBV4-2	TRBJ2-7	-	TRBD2	TGTGCCAGCAGCCATTGGACTAGCGGGACTTCCTACGAGCAGTACTTC	CASSHWTSGTSYEQYF
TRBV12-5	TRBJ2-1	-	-	TGTGCTAGTCCGCTCCGGGGGGAGCAGTTCTTC	CASPLRGEQFF
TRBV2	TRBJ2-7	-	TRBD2	TGTGCCAGCAGTAGGTATACTAGCGGGCCCAGCTGCGAGCAGTACTTC	CASSRYTSGPSCEQYF
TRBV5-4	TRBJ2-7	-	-	TGTGCCAGCAGCTTAATGAACGTGGGAGGCTACTCCTACGAGCAGTACTTC	CASSLMNVGGYSYEQYF
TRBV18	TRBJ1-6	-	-	TGTGCCAGCTCACCATCTTCCTATAATTCACCCCTCCACTTT	CASSPSSYNSPLHF
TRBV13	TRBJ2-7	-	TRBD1	TGTGCCAGCAGCCGAGGGACAGGGGAATACGAGCAGTACTTC	CASSRGTGEYEQYF
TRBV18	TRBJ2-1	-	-	TGTGCCAGCTCACCAACTAACGCAGATGAGCAGTTCTTC	CASSPTNADEQFF
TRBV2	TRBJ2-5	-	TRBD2	TGTGCCAGCGGACTAGCGGGAGGAGAGACCCAGTACTTC	CASGLAGGETQYF
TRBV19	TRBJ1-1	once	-	TGTGCCAGTAGGGCAAGGGCCCCTGAAGCTTTCTTT	CASRARAPEAFF
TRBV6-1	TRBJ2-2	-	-	TGTGCCAGCAGTGAAGCGCGCCCTCCCACAAACACCGGGGAGCTGTTTTTT	CASSEARPPTNTGELFF
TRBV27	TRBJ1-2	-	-	TGTGCCAGCAGACCGACGGGGGCTAACTATGGCTACACCTTC	CASRPTGANYGYTF
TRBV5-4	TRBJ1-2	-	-	TGTGCCAGCAGCTGGGGAGGGGCGGGGACCAGCTTTGGCTACACCTTC	CASSWGGAGTSFGYTF
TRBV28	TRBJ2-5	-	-	TGTGCCAGCAGATTAGCGGGACAGGGCCAAGAGACCCAGTACTTC	CASRLAGQGQETQYF
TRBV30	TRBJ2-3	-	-	TGTGCCTGGACCGGGCAGGCCCTACCCCCCACAGATACGCAGTATTTT	CAWTGQALPPTDTQYF
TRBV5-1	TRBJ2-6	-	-	TGCGCCAGCAGCCCGGTAATCAAGGGAGGCTCTGGGGCCAACGTCCTGACTTTC	CASSPVIKGGSGANVLTF
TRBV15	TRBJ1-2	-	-	TGTGCCACCAGCACCCGTGTAGGGGTGCACACCTTC	CATSTRVGVHTF
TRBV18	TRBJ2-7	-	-	TGTGCCAGCTCACCGGGGGACCTAACCTACGAGCAGTACTTC	CASSPGDLTYEQYF
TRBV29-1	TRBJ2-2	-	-	TGCAGCGTCACTACGGGACCTTCGGACACCGGGGAGCTGTTTTTT	CSVTTGPSDTGELFF
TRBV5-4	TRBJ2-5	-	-	TGTGCCAGCAGCTTCCCTCGGGGCACAGAAAGTGGGGCCCAGTACTTC	CASSFPRGTESGAQYF
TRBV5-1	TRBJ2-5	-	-	TGCGCCAGCAGCCCGGACTGGTGGAGTAGGCAAGAGACCCAGTACTTC	CASSPDWWSRQETQYF
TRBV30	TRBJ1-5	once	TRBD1	TGTGCCTGGAGGGCGGGACAGGGGAAGTATAGCAATCAGCCCCAGCATTTT	CAWRAGQGKYSNQPQHF
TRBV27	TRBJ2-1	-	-	TGTGCCAGCACCGGTAGCCACTACAATGAGCAGTTCTTC	CASTGSHYNEQFF
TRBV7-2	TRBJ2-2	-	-	TGTGCCAGCAGCTTACGTTTTGCGGACACCGGGGAGCTGTTTTTT	CASSLRFADTGELFF
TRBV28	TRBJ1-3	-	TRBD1	TGTGCCAGCAGTTTTATCACAGGGGGCTCTGGAAACACCATATATTTT	CASSFITGGSGNTIYF
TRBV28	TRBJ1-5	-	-	TGTGCCAGCAGTGGGACCCCAAGAGGGGATCAGCCCCAGCATTTT	CASSGTPRGDQPQHF
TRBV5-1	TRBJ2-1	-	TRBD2	TGCGCCAGCAGCCCGGTAGGACTGACTAGCGGGAGGATAGGTAATGAGCAGTTCTTC	CASSPVGLTSGRIGNEQFF
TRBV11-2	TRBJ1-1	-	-	TGTGCCAGCAGCCTAAAGGGTGGAACTGAAGCTTTCTTT	CASSLKGGTEAFF
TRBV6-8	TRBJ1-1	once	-	TGTGCCAGCACCTTTCGCACTGAAGCTTTCTTT	CASTFRTEAFF
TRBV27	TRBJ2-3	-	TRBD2	TGTGCCAGCAAAGGACTAGCAACAGATACGCAGTATTTT	CASKGLATDTQYF
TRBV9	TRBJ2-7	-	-	TGTGCCAGCAGCGGACGAGACGCTAGCCCCTACGAGCAGTACTTC	CASSGRDASPYEQYF
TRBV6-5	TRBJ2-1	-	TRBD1	TGTGCCAGCAGACCCGGGACAGGGATAGTCAATGAGCAGTTCTTC	CASRPGTGIVNEQFF
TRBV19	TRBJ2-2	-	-	TGTGCCAGTAGTCTCCAACAGGGGGGGTATGGGGAGCTGTTTTTT	CASSLQQGGYGELFF
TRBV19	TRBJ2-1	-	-	TGTGCCAGTGGACATTTGGACAATGAGCAGTTCTTC	CASGHLDNEQFF
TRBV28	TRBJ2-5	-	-	TGTGCCAGCAGTTCAACATTCACCCAAGAGACCCAGTACTTC	CASSSTFTQETQYF
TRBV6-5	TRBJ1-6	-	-	TGTGCCAGCAGTTACTCATCGGGTTATAATTCACCCCTCCACTTT	CASSYSSGYNSPLHF
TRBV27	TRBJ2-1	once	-	TGTGCCAGCGGTCGGGCTTTAACCTACAATGAGCAGTTCTTC	CASGRALTYNEQFF
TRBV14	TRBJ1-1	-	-	TGTGCCAGCAGCCAGATGGTGAACACTGAAGCTTTCTTT	CASSQMVNTEAFF